The 24 T cell receptor beta chains below all came from one sample that was sequenced in a study of blood T cell repertoires in COVID-19. TCRdb's table, derived via immunoSEQ multiplex PCR, lists solely in-frame clones and lacks some. The data hold 68,000 or so clones, with roughly 85% observed a single time. Sequenced input: peripheral blood. Source of these receptors: a human donor in a cohort sampled during active COVID-19.

The CDR3 DNA sequence: TGTGCCAGTATATCAGGGGGACAGGGCGGGGAGCTGTTTTTT. Translating it yields CASISGGQGGELFF. V and J are TRBV2 and TRBJ2-2; 9 bases fit TRBD1. The germline gives CDR1 SNHLY, CDR2 FYNNEI. The V gene end was trimmed by 9 bases and the J gene end by 7 bases; junction bases not matched to a gene: 9. The CDR3 sequence is 14 residues long.

The rearrangement uses TRBV5-1 and TRBJ2-5; 8 bases fit TRBD2. The CDR3 contains 15 residues. The V and J ends lost 2 bases and 1 base, in that order; junction bases with no gene match: 4. Germline-derived CDR1 and CDR2 are SGHRS and YFSETQ. CDR3 in amino acids: CASSFSGTSQETQYF. CDR3 bases: TGCGCCAGCAGCTTTAGCGGGACGAGCCAAGAGACCCAGTACTTC.

This chain links TRBV5-1 with TRBJ1-6; D gene unclear. The V end was cut by 1 base, the J end by 0 bases, with 11 bases between. Germline V lookup: CDR1 SGHRS, CDR2 YFSETQ. The CDR3 is 17 amino acids. The CDR3 DNA reads as TGCGCCAGCAGCTTGATGGGGAGAGGCTCCTATAATTCACCCCTCCACTTT. This sequence encodes CASSLMGRGSYNSPLHF.

The chain uses TRBV19 and TRBJ1-5; TRBD1 is a possible D gene (5 bases). V lost 7 bases to trimming and J lost 6 bases, with 16 bases between them. The germline V gene has CDR1 LNHDA and CDR2 SQIVND (reference sequence). This CDR3 spans 14 amino acids. The CDR3 reads CASTRSREGQPQHF. The CDR3 DNA reads as TGTGCCAGTACCCGGAGCAGGGAAGGTCAGCCCCAGCATTTT.

This clone was seen only once. This chain links TRBV5-1 with TRBJ1-2, with 7 bases identical to TRBD1. The CDR3 runs to 14 residues. Unmatched junction bases numbered 4, after V lost 1 base and J lost 4 bases. Per the germline V gene, CDR1 is SGHRS and CDR2 is YFSETQ. This CDR3 is CASSLSQGVYGYTF. CDR3 sequence (DNA): TGCGCCAGCAGCTTGTCCCAGGGGGTCTATGGCTACACCTTC.

The CDR3 sequence is CASSLLSGRASEQYF. The CDR3 region has the DNA TGTGCCAGCAGCTTACTTAGCGGGAGGGCCTCCGAGCAGTACTTC. The V and J genes are TRBV5-4 and TRBJ2-7; 11 bases are shared with TRBD2. Germline CDR1 reads SGHNT; CDR2 reads YYREEE (reference sequence). The CDR3 is 15 amino acids. V dropped 2 bases and J dropped 6; count of bases not matched to a gene: 7.

This clone appeared a few times. The chain couples TRBV28 to TRBJ2-7; TRBD2 matches 8 bases. CDR1 is MDHEN, CDR2 SYDVKM, per germline. V was clipped by 4 bases and J by 1 base; unmatched bases: 9. The CDR3 length is 16 residues. This chain's CDR3 is CASSSSGGGRSYEQYF. In nucleotides, the CDR3 is TGTGCCAGCAGTTCCTCCGGGGGGGGACGGTCCTACGAGCAGTACTTC.

V gene TRBV2 combines with J gene TRBJ2-3; 9 nucleotides agree with TRBD2. The CDR3 contains 15 residues. The germline CDR1 and CDR2 sequences are SNHLY and FYNNEI. Losses at the gene ends were 3 bases for V and 2 bases for J; bases not matched to a gene: 3. The CDR3 DNA reads as TGTGCCAGCAGTGACCGCGGGAGGGCCACAGATACGCAGTATTTT. This gives the protein CASSDRGRATDTQYF.

The chain recombines TRBV7-2 with TRBJ1-2; 8 bases map to TRBD1. The V and J ends lost 5 bases and 3 bases, in that order; junction bases with no gene match: 8. The CDR3 has 15 amino acids. In germline, CDR1 is SGHTA, CDR2 FQGNSA. The CDR3 spells CASSSQTGAYYGYTF. The CDR3 nucleotides are TGTGCCAGCAGCAGCCAGACAGGGGCTTACTATGGCTACACCTTC.

The rearrangement joins TRBV28 to TRBJ2-2; D is ambiguous. The V end lost 1 base, the J end lost 4 bases, and 16 bases lay between the germline ends. Germline CDR1 is MDHEN and CDR2 is SYDVKM. CDR3 size: 17 residues. CDR3 sequence (DNA): TGTGCCAGCAGTTTATCTTTAACATACGCAGGCACCGGGGAGCTGTTTTTT. Protein: CASSLSLTYAGTGELFF.

The sample holds one count of this clone. The V call is TRBV19, the J call TRBJ1-5, with a tentative D call TRBD1 (6 bases). The CDR3 has 16 residues. V lost 3 bases and J 1 base, leaving 13 bases between the germline ends. Germline values: CDR1 LNHDA, CDR2 SQIVND (reference sequence). CDR3 sequence: CASSIRDRQSNQPQHF. The CDR3 DNA reads as TGTGCCAGTAGTATTAGAGACAGGCAAAGCAATCAGCCCCAGCATTTT.

This clone appeared a single time. V gene TRBV5-6 combines with J gene TRBJ1-5; the D gene is possibly TRBD1 (5 bases). The germline V gene has CDR1 SGHDT and CDR2 YYEEEE. The CDR3 is made up of 15 amino acids. Trimming pared 4 bases from V and 0 bases from J, leaving 11 bases between. The CDR3 DNA is TGTGCCAGCAGCATAAGGGGCCTTAGCAATCAGCCCCAGCATTTT. Residues: CASSIRGLSNQPQHF.

The J gene is TRBJ2-5, the V gene TRBV4-1; the D gene is possibly TRBD2 (7 bases). Germline V lookup: CDR1 MGHRA, CDR2 YSYEKL. V was pared by 1 base and J by 5 bases, with 14 bases between. The CDR3 length is 15 residues. CDR3 sequence reads: CASSQGRGGAETQYF. Written as DNA, the CDR3 is TGCGCCAGCAGCCAAGGGAGAGGGGGGGCGGAGACCCAGTACTTC.

The chain joins TRBV5-1 to TRBJ1-3; D perhaps matches TRBD1 (6 bases). The germline gives CDR1 SGHRS, CDR2 YFSETQ. This CDR3 is 16 amino acids long. The V end was cut by 4 bases, the J end by 0 bases, with 14 bases between. CDR3 in amino acids: CASSRMGAASGNTIYF. The CDR3 DNA reads as TGCGCCAGCAGCCGGATGGGGGCAGCCTCTGGAAACACCATATATTTT. The full variable domain, its missing parts supplied by reference TRBV5-1 and TRBJ1-3, is KAGVTQTPRYLIKTRGQQVTLSCSPISGHRSVSWYQQTPGQGLQFLFEYFSETQRNKGNFPGRFSGRQFSNSRSEMNVSTLELGDSALYLCASSRMGAASGNTIYFGEGSWLTVV.

The chain uses TRBV9 and TRBJ1-4; maybe TRBD1 (5 bases). With 1 base removed from V and 4 bases from J, the gap between germline ends came to 11 bases. The CDR3 extends over 15 amino acids. CDR1 is SGDLS and CDR2 is YYNGEE in the germline V gene. CDR3 loop: CASSVLEGVNEKLFF. CDR3 nucleotide sequence: TGTGCCAGCAGCGTACTGGAAGGGGTTAATGAAAAACTGTTTTTT. Combining the CDR3 with reference TRBV9 and TRBJ1-4 gives the whole variable domain DSGVTQTPKHLITATGQRVTLRCSPRSGDLSVYWYQQSLDQGLQFLIQYYNGEERAKGNILERFSAQQFPDLHSELNLSSLELGDSALYFCASSVLEGVNEKLFFGSGTQLSVL.

A few counts support this clone. This chain joins TRBV5-1 and TRBJ1-6; a weak D match, TRBD1 (5 bases). The germline gives CDR1 SGHRS, CDR2 YFSETQ. Trimming took 0 bases from V and 10 from J, leaving 17 bases between them. The CDR3 spans 16 residues. The CDR3 sequence: CASSLAGLGQDSPLHF. The CDR3 region has the DNA TGCGCCAGCAGCTTGGCCGGGCTGGGGCAGGACTCACCCCTCCACTTT.

The chain employs TRBV10-3 and TRBJ2-1; TRBD1 matches at 8 bases. Trimming removed 2 bases from V and 15 bases from J; junction bases left unmatched: 6. Germline V lookup: CDR1 ENHRY, CDR2 SYGVKD. This CDR3 is built from 12 residues. CDR3 coding DNA: TGTGCCATCAGTGAGGTGGGACAGGAAGGGTTCTTC. Translating it yields CAISEVGQEGFF.

The chain has TRBV7-2 and TRBJ1-1; D possibly corresponds to TRBD1 (6 bases). CDR1 SGHTA and CDR2 FQGNSA come from the germline V gene. V was clipped by 5 bases and J by 7 bases, with 14 bases between them. This CDR3 contains 13 residues. This CDR3 is CASSGGGDVEAFF. CDR3 nucleotides: TGTGCCAGCAGCGGAGGGGGGGACGTTGAAGCTTTCTTT.

The chain has TRBV3-1 (or the pseudogene TRBV3-2) and TRBJ1-1, with 10 positions matching TRBD1. The V gene end was trimmed by 3 bases and the J gene end by 4 bases; junction bases not matched to a gene: 2. This CDR3 has 14 residues. Germline loops: CDR1 LGHDT, CDR2 YNNKEL (reference sequence). The CDR3 DNA is TGTGCCAGCAGCCAGGGGACAGGGGTCACTGAAGCTTTCTTT. Translation gives CASSQGTGVTEAFF.

The chain is built from TRBV6-1 and TRBJ2-3; D not resolved. From germline, CDR1 is MNHNS and CDR2 SASEGT. V was pared by 0 bases and J by 0 bases, with 7 bases between. This CDR3 has 15 residues. CDR3 region: CASSEASRSTDTQYF. In DNA form, the CDR3 reads TGTGCCAGCAGTGAAGCTAGCCGGAGCACAGATACGCAGTATTTT.

This chain joins TRBV7-9 and TRBJ2-2; 9 bases fit TRBD1. Germline assignment: CDR1 SEHNR and CDR2 FQNEAQ (reference sequence). V trimming: 6 bases; J trimming: 3 bases; junction bases outside the gene matches: 8. The CDR3 loop spans 16 amino acids. The CDR3 reads CASSFTGGRYTGELFF. The CDR3 region has the DNA TGTGCCAGCAGTTTTACAGGGGGCAGGTACACCGGGGAGCTGTTTTTT.

The V gene is TRBV28, the J gene TRBJ1-5; a weak D match, TRBD1 (6 bases). Trimming removed 3 bases from V and 12 bases from J, with 12 bases in between. CDR3 length: 12 amino acids. Looked up from germline, CDR1 is MDHEN and CDR2 is SYDVKM. The CDR3 region is CASSLGQGLQHF. The CDR3 DNA follows: TGTGCCAGCAGTTTGGGGCAGGGGCTCCAGCATTTT.

The table lists this clone with a few counts. The chain links TRBV9 to TRBJ1-2, with D perhaps TRBD1 (6 bases). The CDR3 is made up of 13 amino acids. Germline V gene data show CDR1 as SGDLS and CDR2 as YYNGEE. The ends were cut back, 2 bases at V and 4 bases at J, with 9 bases in the middle. The CDR3 region is CASSVEDSYGYTF. The CDR3 DNA follows: TGTGCCAGCAGCGTCGAGGACAGCTATGGCTACACCTTC.

A note on this clone: Other DNA sequences from this sample encode an identical CDR3 as well. The chain recombines TRBV9 with TRBJ2-3; no clear D gene. Trimming cost V 3 bases and J 0 bases, with 8 bases left between them. The CDR3 consists of 14 residues. Germline V gene data show CDR1 as SGDLS and CDR2 as YYNGEE. The DNA of the CDR3 is TGTGCCAGCAGCGCGGTTACTAGCACAGATACGCAGTATTTT. Translation gives CASSAVTSTDTQYF.